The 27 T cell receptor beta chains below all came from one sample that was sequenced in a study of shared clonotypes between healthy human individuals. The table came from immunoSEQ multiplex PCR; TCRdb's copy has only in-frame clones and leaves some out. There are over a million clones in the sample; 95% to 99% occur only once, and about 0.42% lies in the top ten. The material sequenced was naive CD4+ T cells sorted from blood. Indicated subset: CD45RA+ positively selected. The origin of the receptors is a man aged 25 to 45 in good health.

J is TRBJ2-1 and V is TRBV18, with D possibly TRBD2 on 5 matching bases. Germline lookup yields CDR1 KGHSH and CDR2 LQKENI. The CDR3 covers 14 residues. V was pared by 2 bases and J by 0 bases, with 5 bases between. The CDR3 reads CASSPDYSYNEQFF. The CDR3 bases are TGTGCCAGCTCACCAGACTACTCCTACAATGAGCAGTTCTTC.

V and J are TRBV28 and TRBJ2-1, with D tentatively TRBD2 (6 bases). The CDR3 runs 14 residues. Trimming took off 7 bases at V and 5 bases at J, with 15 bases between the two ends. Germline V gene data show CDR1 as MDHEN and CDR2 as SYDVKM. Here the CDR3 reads CASIFSGGHNEQFF. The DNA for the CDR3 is TGTGCCAGCATCTTTAGCGGTGGCCACAATGAGCAGTTCTTC. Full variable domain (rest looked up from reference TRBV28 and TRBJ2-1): DVKVTQSSRYLVKRTGEKVFLECVQDMDHENMFWYRQDPGLGLRLIYFSYDVKMKEKGDIPEGYSVSREKKERFSLILESASTNQTSMYLCASIFSGGHNEQFFGPGTRLTVL.

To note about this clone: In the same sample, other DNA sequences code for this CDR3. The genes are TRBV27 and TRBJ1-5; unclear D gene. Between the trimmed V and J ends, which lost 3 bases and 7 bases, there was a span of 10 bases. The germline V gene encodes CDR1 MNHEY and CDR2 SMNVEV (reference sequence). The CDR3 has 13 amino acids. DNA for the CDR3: TGTGCCAGCAGTTTGACGGGGTGGCAGCCCCAGCATTTT. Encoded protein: CASSLTGWQPQHF.

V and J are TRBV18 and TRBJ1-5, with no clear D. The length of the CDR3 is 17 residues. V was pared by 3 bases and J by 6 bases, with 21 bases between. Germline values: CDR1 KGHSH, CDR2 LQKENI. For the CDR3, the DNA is TGTGCCAGCTCACCGGGCCCCCAGGTAGAGATTGGTCAGCCCCAGCATTTT. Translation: CASSPGPQVEIGQPQHF. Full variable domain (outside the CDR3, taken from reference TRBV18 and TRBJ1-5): NAGVMQNPRHLVRRRGQEARLRCSPMKGHSHVYWYRQLPEEGLKFMVYLQKENIIDESGMPKERFSAEFPKEGPSILRIQQVVRGDSAAYFCASSPGPQVEIGQPQHFGDGTRLSIL.

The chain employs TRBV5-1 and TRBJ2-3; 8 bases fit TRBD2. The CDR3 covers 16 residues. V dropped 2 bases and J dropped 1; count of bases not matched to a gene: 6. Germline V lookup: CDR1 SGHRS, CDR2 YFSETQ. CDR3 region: CASSFSAGDGTDTQYF. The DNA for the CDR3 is TGCGCCAGCAGCTTCTCAGCGGGAGATGGCACAGATACGCAGTATTTT. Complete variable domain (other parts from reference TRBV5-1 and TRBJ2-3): KAGVTQTPRYLIKTRGQQVTLSCSPISGHRSVSWYQQTPGQGLQFLFEYFSETQRNKGNFPGRFSGRQFSNSRSEMNVSTLELGDSALYLCASSFSAGDGTDTQYFGPGTRLTVL.

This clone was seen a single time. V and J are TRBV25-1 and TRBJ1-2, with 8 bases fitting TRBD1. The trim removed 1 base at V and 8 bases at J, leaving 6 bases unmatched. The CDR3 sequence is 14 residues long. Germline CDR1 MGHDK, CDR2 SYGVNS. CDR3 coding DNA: TGTGCCAGCAGTGAATTGGTTTCAGGGGGCGGCTACACCTTC. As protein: CASSELVSGGGYTF.

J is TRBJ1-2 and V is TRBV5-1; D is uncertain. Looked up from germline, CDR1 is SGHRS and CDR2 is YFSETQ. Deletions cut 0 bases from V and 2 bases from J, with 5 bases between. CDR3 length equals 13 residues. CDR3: CASSLGNNYGYTF. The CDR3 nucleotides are TGCGCCAGCAGCTTGGGTAACAACTATGGCTACACCTTC.

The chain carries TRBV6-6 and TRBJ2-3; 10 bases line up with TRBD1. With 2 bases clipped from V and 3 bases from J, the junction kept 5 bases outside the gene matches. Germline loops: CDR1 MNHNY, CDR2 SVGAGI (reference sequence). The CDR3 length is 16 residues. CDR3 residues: CASSYPGQGRTDTQYF. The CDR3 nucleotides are TGTGCCAGCAGTTACCCGGGACAGGGGAGGACAGATACGCAGTATTTT.

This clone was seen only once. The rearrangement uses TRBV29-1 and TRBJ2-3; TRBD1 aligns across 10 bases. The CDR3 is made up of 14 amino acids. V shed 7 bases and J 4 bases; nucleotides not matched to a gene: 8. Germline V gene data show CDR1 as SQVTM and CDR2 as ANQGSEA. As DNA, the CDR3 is TGCAGCGGACGCCGACAGGGGGCCTCAGATACGCAGTATTTT. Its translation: CSGRRQGASDTQYF.

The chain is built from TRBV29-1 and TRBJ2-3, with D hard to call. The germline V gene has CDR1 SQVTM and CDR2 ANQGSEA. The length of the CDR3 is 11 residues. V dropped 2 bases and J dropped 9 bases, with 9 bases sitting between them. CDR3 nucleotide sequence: TGCAGCGTTGAAAAGGTGTGGACGCAGTATTTT. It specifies CSVEKVWTQYF.

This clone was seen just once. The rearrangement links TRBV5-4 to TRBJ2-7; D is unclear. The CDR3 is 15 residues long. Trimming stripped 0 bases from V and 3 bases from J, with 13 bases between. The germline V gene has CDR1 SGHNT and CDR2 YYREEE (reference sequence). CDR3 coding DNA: TGTGCCAGCAGCTTGGCCGGACGGCCGGTCTACGAGCAGTACTTC. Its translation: CASSLAGRPVYEQYF. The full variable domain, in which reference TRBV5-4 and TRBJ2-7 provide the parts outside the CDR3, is ETGVTQSPTHLIKTRGQQVTLRCSSQSGHNTVSWYQQALGQGPQFIFQYYREEENGRGNFPPRFSGLQFPNYSSELNVNALELDDSALYLCASSLAGRPVYEQYFGPGTRLTVT.

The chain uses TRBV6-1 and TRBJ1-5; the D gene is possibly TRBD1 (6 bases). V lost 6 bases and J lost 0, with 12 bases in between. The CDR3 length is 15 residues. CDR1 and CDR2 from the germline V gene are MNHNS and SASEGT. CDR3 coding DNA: TGTGCCAGCAGACTACAGGGCCCTAGCAATCAGCCCCAGCATTTT. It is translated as CASRLQGPSNQPQHF.

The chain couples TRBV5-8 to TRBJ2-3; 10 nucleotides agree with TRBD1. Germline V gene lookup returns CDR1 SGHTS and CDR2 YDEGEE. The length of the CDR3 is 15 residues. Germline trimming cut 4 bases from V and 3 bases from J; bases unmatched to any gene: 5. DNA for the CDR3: TGTGCCAGCAGCCGGACAGGGGGGCGGACAGATACGCAGTATTTT. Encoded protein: CASSRTGGRTDTQYF.

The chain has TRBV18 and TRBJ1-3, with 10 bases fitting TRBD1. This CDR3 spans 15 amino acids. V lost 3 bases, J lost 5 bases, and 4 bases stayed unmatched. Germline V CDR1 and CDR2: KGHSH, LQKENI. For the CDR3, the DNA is TGTGCCAGCTCACCTGGGACAGGGGTGCGAAACACCATATATTTT. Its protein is CASSPGTGVRNTIYF.

In DNA, the CDR3 is TGCGCCAGCAGCTTGGTGGGGACAGGGTTTCTCGAGCAGTACTTC. Its translation is CASSLVGTGFLEQYF. The chain is built from TRBV5-1 and TRBJ2-7; the match to TRBD1 covers 9 bases. V was pared by 0 bases and J by 6 bases, with 7 bases of the junction left unmatched. Germline CDR1 SGHRS, CDR2 YFSETQ. The CDR3 is 15 amino acids.

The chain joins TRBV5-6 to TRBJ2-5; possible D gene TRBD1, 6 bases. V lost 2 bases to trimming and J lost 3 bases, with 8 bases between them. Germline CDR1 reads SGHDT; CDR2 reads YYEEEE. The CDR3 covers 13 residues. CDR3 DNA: TGTGCCAGCAGCTTATCAGGGGAAGAGACCCAGTACTTC. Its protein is CASSLSGEETQYF.

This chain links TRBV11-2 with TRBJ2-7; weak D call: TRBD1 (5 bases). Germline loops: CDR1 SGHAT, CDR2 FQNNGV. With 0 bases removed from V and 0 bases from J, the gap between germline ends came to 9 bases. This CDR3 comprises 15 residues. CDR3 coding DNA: TGTGCCAGCAGCTTAGATCCAGGGAACTCCTACGAGCAGTACTTC. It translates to CASSLDPGNSYEQYF.

The CDR3 protein is CASSLSWNEQFF. The CDR3, as DNA: TGCGCCAGCAGCTTGTCCTGGAATGAGCAGTTCTTC. The chain is built from TRBV5-1 and TRBJ2-1; D remains ambiguous. Germline V gene lookup returns CDR1 SGHRS and CDR2 YFSETQ. Deletions cut 1 base from V and 7 bases from J, with 6 bases between. The CDR3 has 12 amino acids.

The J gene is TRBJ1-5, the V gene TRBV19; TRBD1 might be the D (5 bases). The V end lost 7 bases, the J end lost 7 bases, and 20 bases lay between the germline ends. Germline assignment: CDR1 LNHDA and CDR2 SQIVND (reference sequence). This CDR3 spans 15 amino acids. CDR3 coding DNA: TGTGCCAGTACTCAACGGGACTCTTTCAGCCAGCCCCAGCATTTT. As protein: CASTQRDSFSQPQHF. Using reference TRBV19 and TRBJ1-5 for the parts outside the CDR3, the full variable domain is DGGITQSPKYLFRKEGQNVTLSCEQNLNHDAMYWYRQDPGQGLRLIYYSQIVNDFQKGDIAEGYSVSREKKESFPLTVTSAQKNPTAFYLCASTQRDSFSQPQHFGDGTRLSIL.

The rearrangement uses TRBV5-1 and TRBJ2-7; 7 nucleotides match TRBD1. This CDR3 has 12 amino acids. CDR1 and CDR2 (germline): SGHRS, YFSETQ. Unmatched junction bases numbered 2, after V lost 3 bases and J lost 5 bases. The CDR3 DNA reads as TGCGCCAGCAGCTCAGGGGGTGACGAGCAGTACTTC. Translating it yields CASSSGGDEQYF.

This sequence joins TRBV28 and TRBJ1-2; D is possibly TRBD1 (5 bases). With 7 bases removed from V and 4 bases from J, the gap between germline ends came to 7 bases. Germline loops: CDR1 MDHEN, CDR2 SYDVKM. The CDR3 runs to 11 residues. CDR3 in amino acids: CASTGGYGYTF. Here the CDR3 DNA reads TGTGCCAGCACCGGGGGCTATGGCTACACCTTC.

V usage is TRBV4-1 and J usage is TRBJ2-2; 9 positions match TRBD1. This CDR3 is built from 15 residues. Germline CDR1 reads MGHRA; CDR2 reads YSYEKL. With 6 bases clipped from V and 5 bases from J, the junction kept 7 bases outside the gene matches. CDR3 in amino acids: CASSVGQGRTGELFF. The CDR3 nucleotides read TGCGCCAGCAGTGTTGGACAGGGGCGGACCGGGGAGCTGTTTTTT.

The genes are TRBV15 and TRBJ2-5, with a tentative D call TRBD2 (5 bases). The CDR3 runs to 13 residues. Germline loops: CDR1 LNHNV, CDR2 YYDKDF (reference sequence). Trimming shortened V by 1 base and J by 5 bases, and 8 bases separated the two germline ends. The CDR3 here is CATSRGRRETQYF. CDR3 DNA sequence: TGTGCCACCAGCAGAGGTAGGAGGGAGACCCAGTACTTC.

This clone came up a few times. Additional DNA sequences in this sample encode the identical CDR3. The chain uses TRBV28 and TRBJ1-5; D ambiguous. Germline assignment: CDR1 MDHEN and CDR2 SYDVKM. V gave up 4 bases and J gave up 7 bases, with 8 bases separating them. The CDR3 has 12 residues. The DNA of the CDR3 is TGTGCCAGCAGTTCCAGAGGCCAGCCCCAGCATTTT. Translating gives CASSSRGQPQHF.

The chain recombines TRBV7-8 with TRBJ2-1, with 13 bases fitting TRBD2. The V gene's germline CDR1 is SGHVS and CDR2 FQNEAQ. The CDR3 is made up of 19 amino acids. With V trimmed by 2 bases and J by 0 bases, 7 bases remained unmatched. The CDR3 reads CASSLRTSGRASSYNEQFF. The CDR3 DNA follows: TGTGCCAGCAGCTTAAGGACTAGCGGGAGAGCTAGCTCCTACAATGAGCAGTTCTTC.

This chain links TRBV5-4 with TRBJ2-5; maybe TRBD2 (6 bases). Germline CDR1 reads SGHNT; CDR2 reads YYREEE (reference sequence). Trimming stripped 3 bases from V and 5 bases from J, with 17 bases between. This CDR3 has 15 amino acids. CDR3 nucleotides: TGTGCCAGCAGCTGGGAAACTGGGGGGACGGAGACCCAGTACTTC. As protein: CASSWETGGTETQYF.

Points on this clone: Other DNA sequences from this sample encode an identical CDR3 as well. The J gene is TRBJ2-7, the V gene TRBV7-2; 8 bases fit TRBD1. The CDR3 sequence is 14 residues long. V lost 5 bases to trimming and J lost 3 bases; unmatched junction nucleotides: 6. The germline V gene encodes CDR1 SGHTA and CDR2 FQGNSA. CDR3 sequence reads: CASSPRTGSYEQYF. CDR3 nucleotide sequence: TGTGCCAGCAGCCCCCGGACAGGGAGCTACGAGCAGTACTTC.